The clone carrying this T cell receptor beta chain came up a few times. The record originates from a study of blood T cell repertoires in COVID-19. TCRdb's copy holds only in-frame clones and misses some; the assay was immunoSEQ multiplex PCR. Of 320,000 or so clones listed, around 90% were seen once; the top ten hold about 5.2%. Participant ages covered roughly 18 to 89 years across 25 or so US areas. Allocation to cohorts depended on clinical history reported by the participants. The V gene's germline CDR1 is MDHEN and CDR2 SYDVKM. The CDR3 is 11 residues long. V was pared by 5 bases and J by 13 bases, with 4 bases of the junction left unmatched.

The sample taken for sequencing was PBMCs or T cells enriched from blood (not recorded which). The TCR sequence derives from a man in his fifties or sixties who had recovered from COVID-19. The chain uses TRBV28 and TRBJ1-2, with 10 bases fitting TRBD1. The CDR3 reads CASSPGQGPTF. The CDR3 DNA follows: TGTGCCAGCAGTCCGGGACAGGGGCCCACCTTC.